These T cell receptor beta chains were read from a single sample in a study of blood T cell repertoires in COVID-19. Sequenced by immunoSEQ multiplex PCR; TCRdb stores in-frame clones only, minus some. The table shows 200,000 to 250,000 clones, with about 90% occurring only once. Material for sequencing was PBMCs or T cells enriched from blood (not recorded which). The receptors originated from a woman aged 45-65 years with acute COVID-19. CDR3s leave out the opening cysteine and the closing phenylalanine or tryptophan.

V gene: TRBV7-6; CDR3 protein: ASSLGTGVHEQY
V gene: TRBV19; CDR3 protein: ASAPGLASDEQF
V gene: TRBV12-3/TRBV12-4; CDR3 protein: ASSPSTDTQY
V gene: TRBV6-1; CDR3 protein: ASSEALSRQGVEQY
V gene: TRBV28; CDR3 protein: ASSLWSGGSDTQY
V gene: TRBV5-4; CDR3 protein: ASSLVEGAGGYT
V gene: TRBV27; CDR3 protein: ASRILSSYNEQF
V gene: TRBV10-2; CDR3 protein: ASSGQINQPQH
V gene: TRBV13; CDR3 protein: ASSLGVRDRVTNEQF
V gene: TRBV5-6; CDR3 protein: ASSKDRNTEAF
V gene: TRBV7-9; CDR3 protein: ASSFSKPEAF